Presented here are 30 T cell receptor beta chains from one specimen sequenced in a study of spatial heterogeneity in lung cancer. TCRdb re-analysed the 5' RACE reads in MiXCR, keeping a single row per CDR3 protein. The repertoire holds 39,000 or so distinct CDR3 sequences, with around 3.3% as singletons. Noted time point: sample taken at primary tumor resection. The source was normal lung tissue next to the tumor, collected at surgery. The receptors shown here come from a male donor with early-stage non-small cell lung cancer.

This chain links TRBV27 with TRBJ2-2; 10 nucleotides agree with TRBD2. CDR1 and CDR2 from the germline V gene are MNHEY and SMNVEV (reference sequence). Germline trimming cut 0 bases from V and 6 bases from J; bases unmatched to any gene: 4. CDR3 size: 16 residues. The CDR3 nucleotides read TGTGCCAGCAGTTTATCTATAGCGGGAGGACCCGGGGAGCTGTTTTTT. Translating gives CASSLSIAGGPGELFF.

This clonotype was recorded at least ten times. The chain uses TRBV28 and TRBJ1-4, with 11 bases identical to TRBD1. The V and J ends lost 5 bases and 6 bases, in that order; junction bases with no gene match: 14. CDR1 MDHEN and CDR2 SYDVKM come from the germline V gene. This CDR3 has 18 amino acids. CDR3 sequence: CASSPPGQGVVRHEKLFF. For the CDR3, the DNA is TGTGCCAGCAGTCCACCGGGACAGGGGGTGGTTCGGCATGAAAAACTGTTTTTT.

This clonotype was seen many times. This chain joins TRBV6-1 and TRBJ1-1; D unclear. CDR3 size: 12 residues. From germline, CDR1 is MNHNS and CDR2 SASEGT. V lost 2 bases to trimming and J lost 7 bases, with 8 bases between them. CDR3 in amino acids: CASSEWAGEAFF. CDR3 coding DNA: TGTGCCAGCAGTGAATGGGCGGGTGAAGCTTTCTTT.

This clonotype was detected ten times or more. This chain uses TRBV2 with TRBJ1-5, with 10 positions matching TRBD1. J was trimmed by 4 bases and V by 8 bases; bases with no gene match: 5. The germline V gene has CDR1 SNHLY and CDR2 FYNNEI. The CDR3 consists of 14 residues. The CDR3 sequence: CASRGGQGNQPQHF. DNA for the CDR3: TGTGCCAGCCGAGGGGGACAGGGGAATCAGCCCCAGCATTTT.

This clonotype was counted many times. The gene calls are TRBV7-9 and TRBJ2-5, with D maybe TRBD2 (5 bases). CDR1 and CDR2 (germline): SEHNR, FQNEAQ (reference sequence). The CDR3 runs 14 residues. V gave up 3 bases and J gave up 5 bases, with 13 bases separating them. CDR3 nucleotide sequence: TGTGCCAGCAGCTTTGGTACTAGAAGCGAGACCCAGTACTTC. As protein: CASSFGTRSETQYF.

The rearrangement links TRBV10-3 to TRBJ2-1, with D possibly matching TRBD1 (5 bases). CDR1 is ENHRY and CDR2 is SYGVKD in the germline V gene. The CDR3 is 16 residues long. V was clipped by 2 bases and J by 7 bases, with 18 bases between them. In DNA, the CDR3 is TGTGCCATCAGTGAGCCTCAGGTCAGGGCCTGGAATGAGCAGTTCTTC. Its protein product is CAISEPQVRAWNEQFF.

This clonotype has a count of ten or more. The chain employs TRBV18 and TRBJ2-1; 10 bases line up with TRBD1. The ends lost 2 bases at V and 4 bases at J; junction bases unmatched: 8. The germline gives CDR1 KGHSH, CDR2 LQKENI. The CDR3 contains 17 residues. As DNA, the CDR3 is TGTGCCAGCTCACCATCAGGGACAGGGGAAATATACAATGAGCAGTTCTTC. Its protein is CASSPSGTGEIYNEQFF.

This clonotype occurred many times. The V call is TRBV28, the J call TRBJ2-3; 7 nucleotides align to TRBD2. V lost 8 bases to trimming and J lost 4 bases; unmatched junction nucleotides: 3. In germline, CDR1 is MDHEN, CDR2 SYDVKM. CDR3 length: 12 residues. Here the CDR3 reads CASLRGSDTQYF. The CDR3 DNA reads TGTGCCAGCCTGCGGGGGTCAGATACGCAGTATTTT.

This clonotype was found many times. This rearrangement joins TRBV5-1 to TRBJ2-3; TRBD1 might be the D (7 bases). V was pared by 5 bases and J by 3 bases, with 16 bases between. CDR3 length: 15 residues. From germline, CDR1 is SGHRS and CDR2 YFSETQ. In DNA form, the CDR3 reads TGCGCCAGCAGTTCGACAGGGAGGACGACAGATACGCAGTATTTT. Residues: CASSSTGRTTDTQYF.

In its sample, this clonotype was seen many times. This sequence joins TRBV5-1 and TRBJ2-1; the D is unclear. Germline V gene lookup returns CDR1 SGHRS and CDR2 YFSETQ. V lost 2 bases and J 0 bases, leaving 9 bases between the germline ends. The CDR3 runs to 15 residues. CDR3 nucleotides: TGCGCCAGCAGCTTAGGGTCCAGCTCCTACAATGAGCAGTTCTTC. Protein sequence: CASSLGSSSYNEQFF.

This clonotype was found many times. This rearrangement joins TRBV30 to TRBJ2-1, with D perhaps matching TRBD1 (6 bases). Trimming took off 1 base at V and 5 bases at J, with 12 bases between the two ends. Germline V gene lookup returns CDR1 GTSNPN and CDR2 SVGIG (reference sequence). The CDR3 length is 14 residues. The CDR3: CAWSAGGRHNEQFF. CDR3 in DNA: TGTGCCTGGAGTGCTGGGGGCCGGCACAATGAGCAGTTCTTC.

The table lists this clonotype with many counts. This chain uses TRBV18 with TRBJ1-3; D gene unclear. V was trimmed by 2 bases and J by 6 bases, leaving 5 bases between them. CDR1 is KGHSH, CDR2 LQKENI, per germline. The CDR3 sequence is 12 residues long. The CDR3 region has the DNA TGTGCCAGCTCACCAGCGGTAAACACCATATATTTT. It encodes CASSPAVNTIYF. Combining the CDR3 with reference TRBV18 and TRBJ1-3 gives the whole variable domain NAGVMQNPRHLVRRRGQEARLRCSPMKGHSHVYWYRQLPEEGLKFMVYLQKENIIDESGMPKERFSAEFPKEGPSILRIQQVVRGDSAAYFCASSPAVNTIYFGEGSWLTVV.

This chain uses TRBV24-1 with TRBJ2-5, with 8 bases that match TRBD1. Germline V gene lookup returns CDR1 KGHDR and CDR2 SFDVKD. The CDR3 covers 15 residues. Losses at the gene ends were 2 bases for V and 5 bases for J; bases not matched to a gene: 6. The CDR3 DNA reads as TGTGCCACCAGTGATTCGACAGGGGCGGGGGAGACCCAGTACTTC. Translated, it gives CATSDSTGAGETQYF.

This clonotype was recorded a few times. Here the CDR3 reads CASSYDAASEQYF. The CDR3, as DNA: TGTGCCAGCAGTTACGACGCCGCGTCCGAGCAGTACTTC. The chain combines TRBV6-5 with TRBJ2-7; no clear D. CDR3 size: 13 residues. V was clipped by 2 bases and J by 6 bases, with 11 bases between them. CDR1 and CDR2 from the germline V gene are MNHEY and SVGAGI.

This clonotype was picked up many times. V and J are TRBV5-1 and TRBJ2-3; D is ambiguous. The V and J ends lost 1 base and 5 bases respectively, with 14 bases between them. In germline, CDR1 is SGHRS, CDR2 YFSETQ. The CDR3 covers 15 residues. The CDR3 DNA is TGCGCCAGCAGCTTGAAGCTAAAAGGTGGAGATACGCAGTATTTT. This translates into CASSLKLKGGDTQYF.

This clonotype was counted ten times or more. The chain carries TRBV12-3 or TRBV12-4 and TRBJ2-5; 10 bases are a match to TRBD2. This CDR3 region has 15 residues. The trim removed 2 bases at V and 4 bases at J, leaving 4 bases unmatched. In DNA form, the CDR3 reads TGTGCCAGCAGTTTAAAGCGGGGGGGCACAGAGACCCAGTACTTC. Protein sequence: CASSLKRGGTETQYF.

This clonotype was seen more than once but under ten times. This chain uses TRBV10-3 with TRBJ2-1, with 9 bases identical to TRBD1. V lost 8 bases, J lost 4 bases, and 9 bases stayed unmatched. CDR1 and CDR2 (germline): ENHRY, SYGVKD. This CDR3 has 15 residues. This chain's CDR3 is CAIQKQGAGYNEQFF. For the CDR3, the DNA is TGTGCCATCCAAAAACAGGGGGCAGGGTACAATGAGCAGTTCTTC.

At least ten counts were recorded for this clonotype. The gene calls are TRBV18 and TRBJ1-6, with a possible D match to TRBD1 (6 bases). Trimming cost V 5 bases and J 7 bases, with 9 bases left between them. Germline V lookup: CDR1 KGHSH, CDR2 LQKENI. The CDR3 extends over 13 amino acids. CDR3: CASSATGNSPLHF. CDR3 nucleotides: TGTGCCAGCTCAGCAACAGGGAATTCACCCCTCCACTTT.

This clonotype was recorded many times. V usage is TRBV3-1 and J usage is TRBJ2-7; D is unresolved. The CDR3 length is 15 residues. Germline V gene lookup returns CDR1 LGHDT and CDR2 YNNKEL (reference sequence). V dropped 0 bases and J dropped 0 bases, with 9 bases sitting between them. The CDR3 reads CASSQDLRSSYEQYF. Written as DNA, the CDR3 is TGTGCCAGCAGCCAAGATCTGCGGAGCTCCTACGAGCAGTACTTC.

This clonotype showed up many times. V usage is TRBV7-2 and J usage is TRBJ2-3; unclear D gene. The CDR3 runs 13 residues. CDR1 is SGHTA, CDR2 FQGNSA, per germline. The ends were cut back, 4 bases at V and 4 bases at J, with 9 bases in the middle. CDR3 nucleotide sequence: TGTGCCAGCAGCTACCGCCTGGCAGATACGCAGTATTTT. Amino acid sequence: CASSYRLADTQYF.

The J gene is TRBJ1-1, the V gene TRBV5-1; D may be TRBD1 (5 bases). There are 15 residues in the CDR3. CDR1 is SGHRS and CDR2 is YFSETQ in the germline V gene. V lost 1 base and J 1 base, leaving 11 bases between the germline ends. Here the CDR3 DNA reads TGCGCCAGCAGCTTGCTTGGGGCAGAGAACACTGAAGCTTTCTTT. Its protein is CASSLLGAENTEAFF.

This clonotype was recorded many times. The chain carries TRBV7-8 and TRBJ2-3, with 7 bases lining up with TRBD2. This CDR3 spans 13 amino acids. Germline V CDR1 and CDR2: SGHVS, FQNEAQ. Trimming cost V 6 bases and J 5 bases; bases outside gene matches: 5. In DNA form, the CDR3 reads TGTGCCAGCAGGGGGGGGGTACGAGATACGCAGTATTTT. It yields the protein CASRGGVRDTQYF.

There are many counts of this clonotype. The chain uses TRBV27 and TRBJ2-4; 7 nucleotides align to TRBD2. The CDR3 is made up of 14 amino acids. Germline V gene data show CDR1 as MNHEY and CDR2 as SMNVEV (reference sequence). V lost 3 bases to trimming and J lost 6 bases; unmatched junction nucleotides: 5. CDR3 in DNA: TGTGCCAGCAGTTTGGGGGGGTCTGGAAACATTCAGTACTTC. It translates to CASSLGGSGNIQYF.

The V and J genes are TRBV29-1 and TRBJ2-7, with 7 bases aligning to TRBD1. The CDR3 contains 11 residues. V gave up 7 bases and J gave up 6 bases; unmatched junction bases: 6. Per germline, CDR1 SQVTM and CDR2 ANQGSEA. CDR3 in amino acids: CSAQGVTEQYF. The CDR3 nucleotides read TGCAGCGCCCAGGGGGTAACCGAGCAGTACTTC.

This clonotype was recorded at least ten times. The gene calls are TRBV4-1 and TRBJ2-3; 7 bases are shared with TRBD1. This CDR3 is 14 amino acids long. The V gene end was trimmed by 3 bases and the J gene end by 6 bases; junction bases not matched to a gene: 6. From germline, CDR1 is MGHRA and CDR2 YSYEKL. DNA for the CDR3: TGCGCCAGCAGCCATCCGGTGGACAGGGATACGCAGTATTTT. Translating it yields CASSHPVDRDTQYF.

The V gene is TRBV4-2, the J gene TRBJ1-1, with D unclear. Germline V CDR1 and CDR2: LGHNA, YNFKEQ. V was clipped by 0 bases and J by 9 bases, with 11 bases between them. The CDR3 loop spans 13 amino acids. The CDR3 DNA follows: TGTGCCAGCAGCCAAGACGCGCGTGGTAAAGCTTTCTTT. Protein product: CASSQDARGKAFF.

The table lists this clonotype with many counts. The chain carries TRBV20-1 and TRBJ1-2; 11 nucleotides align to TRBD1. Germline loops: CDR1 DFQATT, CDR2 SNEGSKA (reference sequence). The junction had 5 bases not matched to a gene; V was cut back by 5 bases and J by 3 bases. This CDR3 has 14 amino acids. CDR3 region: CSASPGQGDYGYTF. CDR3 nucleotide sequence: TGCAGTGCTTCACCGGGACAGGGGGACTATGGCTACACCTTC.

This clonotype was counted at least ten times. The chain uses TRBV29-1 and TRBJ2-1, with 12 bases lining up with TRBD2. CDR1 is SQVTM and CDR2 is ANQGSEA in the germline V gene. Unmatched junction bases numbered 12, after V lost 7 bases and J lost 8 bases. CDR3 size: 15 residues. CDR3 protein: CSATNLAGGSDEQFF. The CDR3 DNA reads as TGCAGCGCCACCAATCTAGCGGGAGGGAGTGATGAGCAGTTCTTC.

Turning to this clonotype: A much bigger clone sits one base away, suggesting this may be a read error. This chain joins TRBV5-4 and TRBJ2-5, with 7 positions matching TRBD2. This CDR3 region has 15 residues. The germline gives CDR1 SGHNT, CDR2 YYREEE (reference sequence). CDR3 coding DNA: TGTGTCAGCAGCCCCAACCCAGCGGGGCAAGAGACCCAGTACTTC. This translates into CVSSPNPAGQETQYF.

This chain connects TRBV20-1 to TRBJ2-5, with 9 bases that match TRBD2. V shed 5 bases, J shed 1 base, and the junction held 11 bases outside the gene matches. In germline, CDR1 is DFQATT, CDR2 SNEGSKA (reference sequence). The length of the CDR3 is 16 residues. The CDR3 region is CSAQHTAGGPQETQYF. In DNA, the CDR3 is TGCAGTGCTCAGCATACAGCGGGAGGTCCCCAAGAGACCCAGTACTTC.